These 20 T cell receptor beta chains share one sample of origin, sequenced in a study of T cells after yellow fever vaccination. TCRdb recomputed calls from the 5' RACE reads with MiXCR, one row per CDR3 protein. The sample holds about 550,000 distinct CDR3 sequences, 15% to 20% seen once. The sequenced sample was PBMCs, obtained 15 days after the yellow fever booster vaccination. The receptors were sampled from a man aged 25-40 years who received the YFV17D yellow fever vaccine.

The sample holds a few counts of this clonotype. CDR3 sequence (DNA): TGTGCCAGCAGTCCGACAGGGGGGAAATACAATGAGCAGTTCTTC. Translation: CASSPTGGKYNEQFF. This chain joins TRBV6-1 and TRBJ2-1, with 9 bases that match TRBD1. Germline V lookup: CDR1 MNHNS, CDR2 SASEGT. The CDR3 length is 15 residues. With 5 bases clipped from V and 4 bases from J, the junction kept 6 bases outside the gene matches.

This clonotype was observed a handful of times. The V and J genes are TRBV9 and TRBJ1-6, with 7 nucleotides matching TRBD1. From germline, CDR1 is SGDLS and CDR2 YYNGEE. J lost 7 bases, V lost 0 bases, and 1 base had no gene match. The CDR3 contains 14 residues. The CDR3 protein is CASSVARGNSPLHF. The CDR3 region has the DNA TGTGCCAGCAGCGTAGCCAGGGGGAATTCACCCCTCCACTTT.

The rearrangement uses TRBV20-1 and TRBJ2-1; unclear D gene. V gave up 5 bases and J gave up 0 bases, with 14 bases separating them. Germline assignment: CDR1 DFQATT and CDR2 SNEGSKA (reference sequence). The CDR3 runs 15 residues. CDR3 sequence (DNA): TGCAGTGCTCTTGACGAACCGAGCTCCTACAATGAGCAGTTCTTC. This gives the protein CSALDEPSSYNEQFF.

CDR3 sequence reads: CASSIIGRNTEAFF. The CDR3 DNA reads TGTGCCAGTAGTATAATAGGCAGAAACACTGAAGCTTTCTTT. The chain uses TRBV19 and TRBJ1-1; D is unclear. Germline V CDR1 and CDR2: LNHDA, SQIVND (reference sequence). V was shortened by 2 bases and J by 2 bases, with 9 bases between the two germline ends. There are 14 residues in the CDR3. Full variable domain (outside the CDR3, taken from reference TRBV19 and TRBJ1-1): DGGITQSPKYLFRKEGQNVTLSCEQNLNHDAMYWYRQDPGQGLRLIYYSQIVNDFQKGDIAEGYSVSREKKESFPLTVTSAQKNPTAFYLCASSIIGRNTEAFFGQGTRLTVV.

The chain uses TRBV29-1 and TRBJ2-6; D remains ambiguous. Germline loops: CDR1 SQVTM, CDR2 ANQGSEA. Trimming pared 4 bases from V and 3 bases from J, leaving 10 bases between. The CDR3 extends over 14 amino acids. The CDR3: CSVAGVGGANVLTF. The CDR3 nucleotides are TGCAGCGTTGCTGGGGTTGGTGGGGCCAACGTCCTGACTTTC.

The V and J genes are TRBV4-3 and TRBJ1-4; D is unclear. The CDR3 loop spans 15 amino acids. Trimming stripped 2 bases from V and 3 bases from J, with 10 bases between. The germline V gene has CDR1 LGHNA and CDR2 YSLEER. The CDR3 protein is CASSQNLGANEKLFF. The CDR3, as DNA: TGCGCCAGCAGCCAAAATCTGGGCGCTAATGAAAAACTGTTTTTT.

The V and J genes are TRBV7-2 and TRBJ2-7; 10 positions agree with TRBD2. The germline V gene has CDR1 SGHTA and CDR2 FQGNSA. This CDR3 has 15 residues. Trimming cost V 2 bases and J 4 bases; bases outside gene matches: 5. CDR3 in DNA: TGTGCCAGCAGCTTAAAGCGGGAGGGCCGGTACGAGCAGTACTTC. Its protein product is CASSLKREGRYEQYF. Drawing the rest from reference TRBV7-2 and TRBJ2-7, the complete variable domain is GAGVSQSPSNKVTEKGKDVELRCDPISGHTALYWYRQSLGQGLEFLIYFQGNSAPDKSGLPSDRFSAERTGGSVSTLTIQRTQQEDSAVYLCASSLKREGRYEQYFGPGTRLTVT.

The chain has TRBV20-1 and TRBJ2-1; D gene unclear. Germline CDR1 reads DFQATT; CDR2 reads SNEGSKA (reference sequence). CDR3 length equals 13 residues. The V end was cut by 0 bases, the J end by 11 bases, with 14 bases between. CDR3 DNA: TGCAGTGCTAGAGATTTGACTGCTGCTCAGCAGTTCTTC. Translating gives CSARDLTAAQQFF.

The rearrangement links TRBV12-3 or TRBV12-4 to TRBJ2-7; a weak D match, TRBD1 (6 bases). The germline V and J ends were trimmed by 6 bases and 3 bases, with 21 bases remaining between them. The CDR3 has 16 amino acids. The CDR3 DNA reads as TGTGCCAGCAGACTGACAGGTACCGGTGTTGGCTACGAGCAGTACTTC. Amino acid sequence: CASRLTGTGVGYEQYF.

This clonotype was observed a handful of times. This sequence joins TRBV15 and TRBJ1-5, with D maybe TRBD1 (6 bases). The CDR3 is 14 residues long. V lost 1 base and J lost 6, with 10 bases in between. Germline CDR1 LNHNV, CDR2 YYDKDF (reference sequence). The chain's CDR3 is CATSRGGAGQPQHF. The DNA of the CDR3 is TGTGCCACCAGCAGAGGGGGGGCAGGTCAGCCCCAGCATTTT.

The genes are TRBV11-2 and TRBJ2-5; tentatively, D is TRBD2 (5 bases). Germline V gene lookup returns CDR1 SGHAT and CDR2 FQNNGV. V was cut by 5 bases and J by 7 bases, with 17 bases left in between. This CDR3 has 14 amino acids. The CDR3 sequence: CASSPDTRGVTQYF. The CDR3 region has the DNA TGTGCCAGCAGCCCCGACACCCGGGGTGTGACCCAGTACTTC.

The chain is built from TRBV7-2 and TRBJ2-1; D not certain. CDR3 length: 16 residues. Trimming pared 2 bases from V and 2 bases from J, leaving 13 bases between. The V gene's germline CDR1 is SGHTA and CDR2 FQGNSA. CDR3 sequence (DNA): TGTGCCAGCAGCTTAATTGTCGGGTTAACCTACAATGAGCAGTTCTTC. Translation gives CASSLIVGLTYNEQFF.

The V and J genes are TRBV20-1 and TRBJ2-1; the match to TRBD2 covers 10 bases. The CDR3 covers 15 residues. Unmatched junction bases numbered 11, after V lost 6 bases and J lost 6 bases. The germline V gene encodes CDR1 DFQATT and CDR2 SNEGSKA (reference sequence). CDR3 loop: CSAVSGTSAVNEQFF. The CDR3 DNA follows: TGCAGTGCGGTCTCCGGGACTAGCGCTGTCAATGAGCAGTTCTTC.

This chain connects TRBV7-2 to TRBJ2-4; 8 positions match TRBD2. V gave up 5 bases and J gave up 8 bases; unmatched junction bases: 11. In germline, CDR1 is SGHTA, CDR2 FQGNSA. The CDR3 extends over 15 amino acids. CDR3 nucleotide sequence: TGTGCCAGCAGCCTTTCTCGGACTAGCTTACACATTCAGTACTTC. Amino acids: CASSLSRTSLHIQYF. The full variable domain, its missing parts supplied by reference TRBV7-2 and TRBJ2-4, is GAGVSQSPSNKVTEKGKDVELRCDPISGHTALYWYRQSLGQGLEFLIYFQGNSAPDKSGLPSDRFSAERTGGSVSTLTIQRTQQEDSAVYLCASSLSRTSLHIQYFGAGTRLSVL.

The V and J genes are TRBV3-1 and TRBJ2-2, with 7 bases fitting TRBD2. With V trimmed by 1 base and J by 8 bases, 4 bases remained unmatched. This CDR3 is built from 14 residues. Germline-derived CDR1 and CDR2 are LGHDT and YNNKEL (reference sequence). Written as DNA, the CDR3 is TGTGCCAGCAGCCAAGGAGCGGGAAGGGGGGAGCTGTTTTTT. It specifies CASSQGAGRGELFF.

This rearrangement joins TRBV25-1 to TRBJ1-2, with 7 bases lining up with TRBD1. Germline values: CDR1 MGHDK, CDR2 SYGVNS. V shed 3 bases, J shed 2 bases, and the junction held 9 bases outside the gene matches. The CDR3 spans 16 residues. CDR3 sequence reads: CASSDGWEGANYGYTF. The CDR3 DNA follows: TGTGCCAGCAGTGACGGTTGGGAGGGGGCCAACTATGGCTACACCTTC.

The chain has TRBV5-1 and TRBJ1-5, with TRBD1 as a possible D gene (5 bases). This CDR3 is built from 18 residues. Germline V gives CDR1 SGHRS, CDR2 YFSETQ. V shed 6 bases and J shed 0 bases, with 22 bases lying between them. The CDR3 DNA sequence: TGCGCCAGCAAATTGGGGCCCCCCGACAGCTATAGCAATCAGCCCCAGCATTTT. Amino acids: CASKLGPPDSYSNQPQHF.

A few counts support this clonotype. V and J are TRBV5-1 and TRBJ2-7, with D perhaps matching TRBD1 or TRBD2 (5 bases each). This CDR3 comprises 13 residues. Trimming took 5 bases from V and 5 from J, leaving 14 bases between them. Germline lookup yields CDR1 SGHRS and CDR2 YFSETQ. CDR3 amino acids: CASRSPGRHEQYF. The CDR3 DNA is TGCGCCAGCAGGTCACCGGGACGCCACGAGCAGTACTTC.

The chain uses TRBV20-1 and TRBJ2-2; 7 bases are a match to TRBD2. The CDR3 loop spans 16 amino acids. J lost 0 bases, V lost 6 bases, and 10 bases had no gene match. Germline CDR1 DFQATT, CDR2 SNEGSKA (reference sequence). The CDR3 region is CSAGWRAGTNTGELFF. The CDR3 nucleotides are TGCAGTGCCGGGTGGAGAGCGGGAACGAACACCGGGGAGCTGTTTTTT.

This clonotype appeared many times. The V gene is TRBV7-3, the J gene TRBJ2-3; D is possibly TRBD1 or TRBD2 (5 bases each). Germline V gene lookup returns CDR1 SGHTA and CDR2 FQGTGA. This CDR3 is 13 amino acids long. Trimming cost V 6 bases and J 2 bases, with 9 bases left between them. The CDR3 loop is CASSPGTTDTQYF. The CDR3 DNA reads as TGTGCCAGCAGTCCCGGGACCACAGATACGCAGTATTTT.